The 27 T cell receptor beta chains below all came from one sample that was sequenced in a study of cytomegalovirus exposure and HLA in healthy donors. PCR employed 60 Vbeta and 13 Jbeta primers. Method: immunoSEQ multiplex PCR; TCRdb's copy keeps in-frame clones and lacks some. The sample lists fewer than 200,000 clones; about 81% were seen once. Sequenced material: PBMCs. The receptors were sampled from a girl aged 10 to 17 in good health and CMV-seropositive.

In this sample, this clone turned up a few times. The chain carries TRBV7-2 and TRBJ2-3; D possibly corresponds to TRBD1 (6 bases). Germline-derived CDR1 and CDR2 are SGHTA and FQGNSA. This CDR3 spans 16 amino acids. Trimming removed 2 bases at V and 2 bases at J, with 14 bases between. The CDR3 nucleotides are TGTGCCAGCAGCTTACCCCGCAGGGGAGTCACAGATACGCAGTATTTT. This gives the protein CASSLPRRGVTDTQYF.

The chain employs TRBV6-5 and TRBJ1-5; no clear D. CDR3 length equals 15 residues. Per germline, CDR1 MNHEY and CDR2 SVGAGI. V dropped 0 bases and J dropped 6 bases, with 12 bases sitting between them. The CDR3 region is CASSYSVVRLQPQHF. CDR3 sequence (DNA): TGTGCCAGCAGTTACTCCGTGGTCAGGCTTCAGCCCCAGCATTTT.

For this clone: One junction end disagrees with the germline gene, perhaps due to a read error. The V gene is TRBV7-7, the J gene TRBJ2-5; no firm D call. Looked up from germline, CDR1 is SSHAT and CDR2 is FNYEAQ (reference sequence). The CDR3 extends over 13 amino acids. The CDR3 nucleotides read TGTGCTAGCAGCTTAAGCGACGGCGAGACCCAGTACTTC. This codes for CASSLSDGETQYF.

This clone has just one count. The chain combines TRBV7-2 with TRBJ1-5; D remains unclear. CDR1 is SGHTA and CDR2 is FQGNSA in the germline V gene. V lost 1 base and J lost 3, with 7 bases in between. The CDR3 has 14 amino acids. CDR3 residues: CASSLVHTNQPQHF. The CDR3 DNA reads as TGTGCCAGCAGCTTAGTACACACCAATCAGCCCCAGCATTTT.

The CDR3 nucleotides are TGTGCCAGCAGCTTGGCCGGGAATAGCGATGAGCAGTTCTTC. Translation gives CASSLAGNSDEQFF. The J gene is TRBJ2-1, the V gene TRBV5-4; TRBD2 might be the D (5 bases). V lost 0 bases and J 8 bases, leaving 12 bases between the germline ends. The V gene's germline CDR1 is SGHNT and CDR2 YYREEE (reference sequence). CDR3 length: 14 residues.

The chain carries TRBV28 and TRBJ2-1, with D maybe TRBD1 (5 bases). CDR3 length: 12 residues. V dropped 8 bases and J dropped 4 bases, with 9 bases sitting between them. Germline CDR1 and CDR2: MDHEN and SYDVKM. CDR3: CASENRYNEQFF. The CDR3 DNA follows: TGTGCCAGCGAAAACAGGTACAATGAGCAGTTCTTC.

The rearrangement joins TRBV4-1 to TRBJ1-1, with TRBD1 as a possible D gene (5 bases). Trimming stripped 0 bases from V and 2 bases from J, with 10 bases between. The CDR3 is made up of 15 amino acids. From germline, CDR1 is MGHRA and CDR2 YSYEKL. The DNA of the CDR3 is TGCGCCAGCAGCCAAGATGGAGGGACCAACACTGAAGCTTTCTTT. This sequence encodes CASSQDGGTNTEAFF.

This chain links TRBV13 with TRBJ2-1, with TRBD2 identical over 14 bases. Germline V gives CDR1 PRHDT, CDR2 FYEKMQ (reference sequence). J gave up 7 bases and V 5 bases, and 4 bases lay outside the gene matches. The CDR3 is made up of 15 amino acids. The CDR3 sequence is CASSNRLAGGNEQFF. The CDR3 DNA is TGTGCCAGCAGCAACCGACTAGCGGGGGGGAATGAGCAGTTCTTC.

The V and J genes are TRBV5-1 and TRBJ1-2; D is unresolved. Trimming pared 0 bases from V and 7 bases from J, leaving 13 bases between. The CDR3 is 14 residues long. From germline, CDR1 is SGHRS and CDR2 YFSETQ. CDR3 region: CASSLGGRVSGYTF. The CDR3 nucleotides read TGCGCCAGCAGCTTGGGAGGGAGGGTCTCTGGCTACACCTTC.

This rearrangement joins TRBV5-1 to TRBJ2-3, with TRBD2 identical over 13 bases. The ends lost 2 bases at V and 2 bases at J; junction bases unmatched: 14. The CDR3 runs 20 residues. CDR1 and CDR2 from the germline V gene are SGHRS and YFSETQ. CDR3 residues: CASSFRGLAGEASVTDTQYF. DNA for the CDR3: TGCGCCAGCAGCTTCCGAGGACTAGCGGGGGAGGCAAGTGTCACAGATACGCAGTATTTT.

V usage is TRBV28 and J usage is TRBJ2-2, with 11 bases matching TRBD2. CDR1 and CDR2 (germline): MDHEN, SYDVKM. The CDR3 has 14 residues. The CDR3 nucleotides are TGTGCGACCATAGCGGGGGGGCGTACCGGGGAGCTGTTTTTT. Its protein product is CATIAGGRTGELFF.

In DNA form, the CDR3 reads TGTGCCCACTCGGCAGGGGGTACCTACAATGAGCAGTTCTTC. Residues: CAHSAGGTYNEQFF. The chain recombines TRBV25-1 with TRBJ2-1, with 7 bases aligning to TRBD1. Germline-derived CDR1 and CDR2 are MGHDK and SYGVNS. This CDR3 has 14 residues. V lost 11 bases to trimming and J lost 2 bases; unmatched junction nucleotides: 9.

CDR3 loop: CASSQDPRDEGDEQFF. DNA for the CDR3: TGCGCCAGCAGCCAAGATCCACGGGACGAGGGGGATGAGCAGTTCTTC. The chain joins TRBV4-1 to TRBJ2-1; tentative D call: TRBD1 (6 bases). Germline values: CDR1 MGHRA, CDR2 YSYEKL. Deletions cut 0 bases from V and 8 bases from J, with 17 bases between. The CDR3 spans 16 residues.

CDR3: CASSPGTGYEKTFF. In DNA form, the CDR3 reads TGTGCCAGCAGTCCTGGGACAGGGTATGAGAAGACTTTCTTT. This chain links TRBV28 with TRBJ1-1; TRBD1 agrees at 9 bases. V was clipped by 5 bases and J by 12 bases; unmatched bases: 13. This CDR3 comprises 14 residues. Germline CDR1 and CDR2: MDHEN and SYDVKM.

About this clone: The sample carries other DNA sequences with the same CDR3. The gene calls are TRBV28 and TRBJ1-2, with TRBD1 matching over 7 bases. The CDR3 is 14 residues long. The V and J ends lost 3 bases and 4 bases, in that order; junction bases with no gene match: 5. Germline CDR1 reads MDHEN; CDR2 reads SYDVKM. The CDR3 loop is CASSLRAGGYGYTF. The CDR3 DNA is TGTGCCAGCAGTTTGCGGGCAGGGGGCTATGGCTACACCTTC.

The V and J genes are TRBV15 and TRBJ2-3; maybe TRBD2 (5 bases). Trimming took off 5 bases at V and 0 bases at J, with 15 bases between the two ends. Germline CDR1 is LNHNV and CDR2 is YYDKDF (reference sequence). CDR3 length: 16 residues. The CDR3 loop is CATSGTGKASTDTQYF. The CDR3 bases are TGTGCCACCAGCGGTACGGGGAAGGCGAGCACAGATACGCAGTATTTT.

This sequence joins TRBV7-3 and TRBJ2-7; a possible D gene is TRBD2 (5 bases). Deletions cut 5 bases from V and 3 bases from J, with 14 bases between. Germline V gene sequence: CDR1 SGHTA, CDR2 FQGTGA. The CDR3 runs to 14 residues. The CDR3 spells CASSPQASGYEQYF. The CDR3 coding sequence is TGTGCCAGCAGCCCCCAGGCCAGCGGCTACGAGCAGTACTTC.

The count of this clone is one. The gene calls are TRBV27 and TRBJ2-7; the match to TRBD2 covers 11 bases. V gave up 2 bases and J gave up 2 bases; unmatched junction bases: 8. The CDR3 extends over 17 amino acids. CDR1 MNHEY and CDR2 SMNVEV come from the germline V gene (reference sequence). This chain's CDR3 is CASSLVLAGGSTYEQYF. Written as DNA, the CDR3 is TGTGCCAGCAGTTTAGTCCTAGCGGGAGGCTCCACCTACGAGCAGTACTTC.

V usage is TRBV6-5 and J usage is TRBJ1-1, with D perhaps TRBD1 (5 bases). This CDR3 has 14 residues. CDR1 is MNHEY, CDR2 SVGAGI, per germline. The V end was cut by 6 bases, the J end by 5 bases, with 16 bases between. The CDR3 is CASSRLGEGTEAFF. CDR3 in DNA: TGTGCCAGCAGCCGCCTGGGGGAGGGGACTGAAGCTTTCTTT.

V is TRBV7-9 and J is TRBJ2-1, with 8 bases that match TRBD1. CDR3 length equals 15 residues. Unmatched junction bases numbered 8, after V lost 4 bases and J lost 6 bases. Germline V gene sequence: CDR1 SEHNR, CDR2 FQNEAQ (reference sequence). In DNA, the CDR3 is TGTGCCAGCAGCTCTGGACAGGGTCCTACCAATGAGCAGTTCTTC. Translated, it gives CASSSGQGPTNEQFF.

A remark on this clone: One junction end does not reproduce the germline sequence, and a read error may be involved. The CDR3, as DNA: TGTGCTAGCAGCATTCGGCCGGGGGAGACCCAGTACTTC. Amino acid sequence: CASSIRPGETQYF. This chain joins TRBV7-7 and TRBJ2-5, with D perhaps matching TRBD2 (5 bases). Germline V gives CDR1 SSHAT, CDR2 FNYEAQ (reference sequence). CDR3 length equals 13 residues.

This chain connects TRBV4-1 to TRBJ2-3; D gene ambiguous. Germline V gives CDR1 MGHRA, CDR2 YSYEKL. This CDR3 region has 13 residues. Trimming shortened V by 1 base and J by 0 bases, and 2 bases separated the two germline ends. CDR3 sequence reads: CASSQASTDTQYF. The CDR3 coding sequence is TGCGCCAGCAGCCAAGCTAGCACAGATACGCAGTATTTT.

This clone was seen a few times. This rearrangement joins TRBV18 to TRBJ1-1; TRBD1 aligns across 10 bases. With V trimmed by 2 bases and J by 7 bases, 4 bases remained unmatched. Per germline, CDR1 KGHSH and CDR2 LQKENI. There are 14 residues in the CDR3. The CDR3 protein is CASSPSGTGDEAFF. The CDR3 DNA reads TGTGCCAGCTCACCATCCGGGACAGGGGATGAAGCTTTCTTT.

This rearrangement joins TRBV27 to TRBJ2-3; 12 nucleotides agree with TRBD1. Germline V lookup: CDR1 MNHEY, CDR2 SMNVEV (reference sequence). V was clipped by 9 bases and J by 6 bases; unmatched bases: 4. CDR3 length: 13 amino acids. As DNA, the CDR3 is TGTGCCAGTGGGACAGGGGGCTGGGATACGCAGTATTTT. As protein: CASGTGGWDTQYF.

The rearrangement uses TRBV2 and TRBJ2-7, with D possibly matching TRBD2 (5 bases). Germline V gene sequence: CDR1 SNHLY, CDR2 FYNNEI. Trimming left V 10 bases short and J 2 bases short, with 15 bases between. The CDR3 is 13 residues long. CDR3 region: CAITASRPYEQYF. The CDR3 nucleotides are TGTGCCATTACGGCTAGCCGACCCTACGAGCAGTACTTC.

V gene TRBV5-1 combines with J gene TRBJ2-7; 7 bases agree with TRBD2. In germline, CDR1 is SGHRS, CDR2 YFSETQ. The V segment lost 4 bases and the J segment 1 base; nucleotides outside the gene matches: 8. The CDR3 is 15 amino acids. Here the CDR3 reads CASSPGASGSYEQYF. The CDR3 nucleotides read TGCGCCAGCAGCCCCGGGGCTAGCGGATCCTACGAGCAGTACTTC.

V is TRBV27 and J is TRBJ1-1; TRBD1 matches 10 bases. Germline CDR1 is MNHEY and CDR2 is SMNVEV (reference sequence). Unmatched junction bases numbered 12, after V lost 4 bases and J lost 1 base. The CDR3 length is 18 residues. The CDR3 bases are TGTGCCAGCAGTTCGACCGGAGAGTGGGACAGGGGGAACACTGAAGCTTTCTTT. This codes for CASSSTGEWDRGNTEAFF.